This T cell receptor (beta chain) stems from a study of T cells in Graves' hyperthyroidism and ophthalmopathy. The study's findings and limits: Blood held most thyroid clonotypes expanded above 0.001 frequency.

From RNA transcripts, TCR beta CDR3 regions were amplified. The HTBI primer set drove a first-round RT-PCR of the TCR CDR3. One entry per CDR3 protein results from TCRdb running MiXCR on the multiplex PCR reads. The data show about 250,000 distinct CDR3 sequences, about 20% seen once. From germline, CDR1 is DFQATT and CDR2 SNEGSKA (reference sequence). V lost 7 bases, J lost 0 bases, and 6 bases stayed unmatched. This CDR3 is built from 15 residues. As for this clonotype: Antigen: not known.

The TCR originated in a man between 25 and 39 years old with Graves' ophthalmopathy. The sequencing input was blood. This rearrangement joins TRBV20-1 to TRBJ2-1; TRBD2 aligns across 10 bases. Here the CDR3 reads CSVPAGGNSYNEQFF. The CDR3 DNA is TGCAGTGTCCCAGCGGGAGGGAACTCCTACAATGAGCAGTTCTTC.